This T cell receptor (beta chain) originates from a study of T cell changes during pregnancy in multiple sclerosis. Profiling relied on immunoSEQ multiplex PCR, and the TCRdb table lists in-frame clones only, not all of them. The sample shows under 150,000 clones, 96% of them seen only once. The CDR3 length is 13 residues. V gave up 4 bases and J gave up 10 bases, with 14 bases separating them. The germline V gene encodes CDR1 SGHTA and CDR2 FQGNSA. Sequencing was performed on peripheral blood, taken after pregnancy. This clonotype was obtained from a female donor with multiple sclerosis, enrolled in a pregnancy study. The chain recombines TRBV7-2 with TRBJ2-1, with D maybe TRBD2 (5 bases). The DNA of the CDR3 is TGTGCCAGCAGCTCGGACTGGACCGGGGAGCAGTTCTTC. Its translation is CASSSDWTGEQFF.